This T cell receptor (beta chain) was obtained from a study of cytomegalovirus exposure and HLA in healthy donors. The study's findings and limits: Several of the most significant clusters appeared linked to common viral pathogens, based on a later analysis.

This clone was seen a handful of times. Antigen: not known. The germline V gene encodes CDR1 LNHDA and CDR2 SQIVND (reference sequence). The CDR3 contains 12 residues. V lost 6 bases and J lost 3, with 6 bases in between. Primers: 60 Vbeta forward and 13 Jbeta reverse. Here immunoSEQ multiplex PCR was the method, and the copy in TCRdb shows in-frame clones only, minus some. The sample comprises some 150,000 clones, approximately 86% of which are singletons, and approximately 1.6% rests with the top ten. This TCR was sampled from a male donor in good health and CMV-seronegative. Material for sequencing was PBMCs. The V gene is TRBV19, the J gene TRBJ1-5; no definite D call. CDR3 nucleotide sequence: TGTGCCAGTAGCGGACTCAATCAGCCCCAGCATTTT. It codes for CASSGLNQPQHF.